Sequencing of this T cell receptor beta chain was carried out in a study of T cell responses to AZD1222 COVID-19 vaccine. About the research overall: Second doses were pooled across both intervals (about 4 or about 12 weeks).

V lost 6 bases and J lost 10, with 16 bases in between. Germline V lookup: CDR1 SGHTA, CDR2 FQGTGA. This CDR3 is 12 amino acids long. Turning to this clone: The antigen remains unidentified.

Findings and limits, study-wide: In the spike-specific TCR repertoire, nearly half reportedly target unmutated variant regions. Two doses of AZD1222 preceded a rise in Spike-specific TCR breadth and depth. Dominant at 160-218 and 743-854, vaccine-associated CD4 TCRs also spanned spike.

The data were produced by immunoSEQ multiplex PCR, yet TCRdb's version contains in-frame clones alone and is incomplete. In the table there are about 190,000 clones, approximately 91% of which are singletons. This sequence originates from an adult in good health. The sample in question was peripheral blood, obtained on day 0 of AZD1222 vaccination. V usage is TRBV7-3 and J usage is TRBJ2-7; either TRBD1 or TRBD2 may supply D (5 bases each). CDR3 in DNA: TGTGCCAGCAGTTCTGGGGGTCCGCCTCAGTACTTC. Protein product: CASSSGGPPQYF.